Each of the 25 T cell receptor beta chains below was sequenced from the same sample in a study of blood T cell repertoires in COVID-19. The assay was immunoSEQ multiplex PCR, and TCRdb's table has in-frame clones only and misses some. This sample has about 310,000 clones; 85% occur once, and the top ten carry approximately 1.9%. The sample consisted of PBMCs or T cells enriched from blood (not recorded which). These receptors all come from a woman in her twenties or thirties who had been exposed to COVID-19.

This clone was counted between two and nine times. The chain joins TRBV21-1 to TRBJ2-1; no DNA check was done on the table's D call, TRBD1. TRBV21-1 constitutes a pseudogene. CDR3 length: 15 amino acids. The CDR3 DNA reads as TGTGCCAGCAGCACAAGACAGGGATCGGTAAATGAGCAGTTCTTC. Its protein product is CASSTRQGSVNEQFF.

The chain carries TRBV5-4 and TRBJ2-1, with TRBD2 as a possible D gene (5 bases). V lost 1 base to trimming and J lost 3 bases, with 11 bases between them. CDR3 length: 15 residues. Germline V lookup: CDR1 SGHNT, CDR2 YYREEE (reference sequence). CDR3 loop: CASSLTKAGYNEQFF. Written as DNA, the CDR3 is TGTGCCAGCAGCTTGACAAAGGCGGGCTACAATGAGCAGTTCTTC.

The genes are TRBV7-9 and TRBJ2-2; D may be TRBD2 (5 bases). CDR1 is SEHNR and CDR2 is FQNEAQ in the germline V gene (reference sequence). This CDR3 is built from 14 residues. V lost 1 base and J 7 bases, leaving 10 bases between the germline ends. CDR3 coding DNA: TGTGCCAGCAGCTTAGGGGAGAGAGACGGGGAGCTGTTTTTT. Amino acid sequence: CASSLGERDGELFF.

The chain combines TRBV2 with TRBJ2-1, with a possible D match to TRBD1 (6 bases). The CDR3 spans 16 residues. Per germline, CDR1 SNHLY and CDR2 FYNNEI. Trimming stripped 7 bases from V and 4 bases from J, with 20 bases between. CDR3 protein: CASKASQNRVYNEQFF. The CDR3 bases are TGTGCCAGCAAGGCTTCCCAGAACAGGGTATACAATGAGCAGTTCTTC.

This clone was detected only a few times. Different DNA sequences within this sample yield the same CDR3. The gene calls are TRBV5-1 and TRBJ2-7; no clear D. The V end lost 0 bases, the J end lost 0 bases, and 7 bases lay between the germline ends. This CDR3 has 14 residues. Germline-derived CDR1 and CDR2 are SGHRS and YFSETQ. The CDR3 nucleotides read TGCGCCAGCAGCTTGGCCGTCTCCTCCTACGAGCAGTACTTC. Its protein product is CASSLAVSSYEQYF.

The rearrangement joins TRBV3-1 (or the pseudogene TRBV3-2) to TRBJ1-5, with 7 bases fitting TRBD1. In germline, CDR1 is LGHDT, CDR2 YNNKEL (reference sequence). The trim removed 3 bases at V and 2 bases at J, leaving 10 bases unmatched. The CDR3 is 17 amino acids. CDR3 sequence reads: CASSHLLRGPGNQPQHF. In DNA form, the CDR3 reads TGTGCCAGCAGCCATCTTCTTAGGGGGCCAGGCAATCAGCCCCAGCATTTT.

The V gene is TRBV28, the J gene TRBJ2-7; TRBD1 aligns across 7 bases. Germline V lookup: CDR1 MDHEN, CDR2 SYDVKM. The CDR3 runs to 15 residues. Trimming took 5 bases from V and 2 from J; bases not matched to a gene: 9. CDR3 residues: CASSSIQGGTYEQYF. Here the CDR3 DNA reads TGTGCCAGCAGTAGCATACAAGGGGGCACCTACGAGCAGTACTTC.

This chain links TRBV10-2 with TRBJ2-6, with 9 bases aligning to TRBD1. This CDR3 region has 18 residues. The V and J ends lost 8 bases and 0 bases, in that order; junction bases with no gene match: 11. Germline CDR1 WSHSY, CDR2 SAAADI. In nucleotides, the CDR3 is TGCGCCAGCTATACACCGGGACAGGGCTACTCTGGGGCCAACGTCCTGACTTTC. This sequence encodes CASYTPGQGYSGANVLTF.

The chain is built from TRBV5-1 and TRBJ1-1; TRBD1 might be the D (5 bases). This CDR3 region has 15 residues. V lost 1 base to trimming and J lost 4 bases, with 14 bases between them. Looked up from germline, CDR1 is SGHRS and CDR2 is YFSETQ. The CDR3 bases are TGCGCCAGCAGCTTGATTGACAGTCAGGGCACTGAAGCTTTCTTT. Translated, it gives CASSLIDSQGTEAFF.

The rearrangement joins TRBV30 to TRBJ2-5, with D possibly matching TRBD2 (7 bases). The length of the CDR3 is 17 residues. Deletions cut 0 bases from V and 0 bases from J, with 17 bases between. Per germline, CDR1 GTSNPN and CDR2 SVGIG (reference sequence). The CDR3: CAWSVPGGPVNQETQYF. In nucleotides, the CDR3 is TGTGCCTGGAGTGTACCGGGGGGCCCCGTGAACCAAGAGACCCAGTACTTC.

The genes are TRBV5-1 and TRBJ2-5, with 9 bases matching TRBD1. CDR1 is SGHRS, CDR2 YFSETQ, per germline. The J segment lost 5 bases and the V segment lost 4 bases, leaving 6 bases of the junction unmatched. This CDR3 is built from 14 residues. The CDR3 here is CASSQQGALETQYF. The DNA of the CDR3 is TGCGCCAGCAGCCAACAGGGGGCGCTGGAGACCCAGTACTTC.

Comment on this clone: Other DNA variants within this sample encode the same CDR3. DNA of the CDR3: TGTGCCAGCAGTTTGGCAGGGGACACTGAAGCTTTCTTT. It codes for CASSLAGDTEAFF. This chain uses TRBV12-3 or TRBV12-4 with TRBJ1-1; D is possibly TRBD1 (6 bases). V was shortened by 3 bases and J by 3 bases, with 8 bases between the two germline ends. The CDR3 totals 13 residues.

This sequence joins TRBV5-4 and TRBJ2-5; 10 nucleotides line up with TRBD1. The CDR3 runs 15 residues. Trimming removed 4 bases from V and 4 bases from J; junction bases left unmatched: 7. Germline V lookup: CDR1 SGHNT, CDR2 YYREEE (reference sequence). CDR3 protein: CASSTGQGRRETQYF. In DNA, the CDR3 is TGTGCCAGCAGCACGGGACAGGGGAGGCGAGAGACCCAGTACTTC.

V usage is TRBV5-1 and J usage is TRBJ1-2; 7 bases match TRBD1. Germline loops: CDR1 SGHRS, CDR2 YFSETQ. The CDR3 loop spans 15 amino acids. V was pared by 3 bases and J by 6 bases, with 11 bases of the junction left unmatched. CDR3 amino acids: CASSSSLGQTNGYTF. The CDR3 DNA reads TGCGCCAGCAGCTCCTCGTTGGGACAGACTAATGGCTACACCTTC.

In nucleotides, the CDR3 is TGTGCCAGCAGCTTGGAGGGGCAGGAAGGAGAGACCCAGTACTTC. Translating it yields CASSLEGQEGETQYF. The chain combines TRBV5-8 with TRBJ2-5, with D perhaps TRBD1 (5 bases). Trimming pared 0 bases from V and 4 bases from J, leaving 13 bases between. Looked up from germline, CDR1 is SGHTS and CDR2 is YDEGEE. This CDR3 is built from 15 residues.

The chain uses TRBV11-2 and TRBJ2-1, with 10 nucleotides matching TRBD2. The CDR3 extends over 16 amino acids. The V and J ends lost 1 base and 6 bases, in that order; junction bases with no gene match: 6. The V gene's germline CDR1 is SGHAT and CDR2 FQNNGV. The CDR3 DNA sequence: TGTGCCAGCAGCTTAGGTAGGCTAGCGGGAGTCAATGAGCAGTTCTTC. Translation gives CASSLGRLAGVNEQFF.

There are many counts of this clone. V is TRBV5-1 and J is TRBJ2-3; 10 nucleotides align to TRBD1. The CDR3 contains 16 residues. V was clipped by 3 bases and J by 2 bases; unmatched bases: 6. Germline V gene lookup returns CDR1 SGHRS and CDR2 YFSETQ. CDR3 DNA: TGCGCCAGCAGCTCAGACGGGACAGGGGTCACAGATACGCAGTATTTT. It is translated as CASSSDGTGVTDTQYF.

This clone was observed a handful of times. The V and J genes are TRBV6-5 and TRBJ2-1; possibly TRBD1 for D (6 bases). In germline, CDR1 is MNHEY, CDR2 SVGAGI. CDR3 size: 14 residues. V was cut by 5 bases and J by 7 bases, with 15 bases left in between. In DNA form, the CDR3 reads TGTGCCAGCAGTCTCCTGACAGGCGGAAATGAGCAGTTCTTC. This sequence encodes CASSLLTGGNEQFF.

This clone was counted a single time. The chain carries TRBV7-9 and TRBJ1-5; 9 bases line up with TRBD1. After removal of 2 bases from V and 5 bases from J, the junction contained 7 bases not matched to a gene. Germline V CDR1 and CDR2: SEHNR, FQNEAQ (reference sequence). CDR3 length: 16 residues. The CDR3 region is CASSLSRTGAYQPQHF. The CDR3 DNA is TGTGCCAGCAGCTTATCCAGGACAGGGGCCTATCAGCCCCAGCATTTT.

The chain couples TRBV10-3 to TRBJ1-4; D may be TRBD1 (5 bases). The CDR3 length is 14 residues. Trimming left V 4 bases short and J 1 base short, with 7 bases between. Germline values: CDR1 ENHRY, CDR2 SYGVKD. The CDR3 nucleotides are TGTGCCATCAGTGGGACAATAACTAATGAAAAACTGTTTTTT. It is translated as CAISGTITNEKLFF.

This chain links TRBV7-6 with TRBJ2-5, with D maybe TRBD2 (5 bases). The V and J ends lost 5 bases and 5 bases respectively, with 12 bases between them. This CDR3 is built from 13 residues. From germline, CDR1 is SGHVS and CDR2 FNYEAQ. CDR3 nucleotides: TGTGCCAGCAGCGACGGGGTTCAGGAGACCCAGTACTTC. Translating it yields CASSDGVQETQYF.

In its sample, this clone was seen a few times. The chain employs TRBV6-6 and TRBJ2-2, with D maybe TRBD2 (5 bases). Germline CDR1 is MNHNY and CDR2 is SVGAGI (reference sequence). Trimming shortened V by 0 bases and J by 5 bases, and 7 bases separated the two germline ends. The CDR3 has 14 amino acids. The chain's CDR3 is CASSYSSGTGELFF. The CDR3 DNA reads TGTGCCAGCAGTTACTCTTCGGGGACCGGGGAGCTGTTTTTT.

The CDR3 sequence: CASTLKLAGGPWNEQFF. In DNA, the CDR3 is TGTGCCAGCACCTTGAAGTTGGCGGGAGGGCCTTGGAATGAGCAGTTCTTC. The rearrangement links TRBV7-8 to TRBJ2-1; TRBD2 matches 9 bases. V shed 7 bases, J shed 7 bases, and the junction held 17 bases outside the gene matches. The germline CDR1 and CDR2 sequences are SGHVS and FQNEAQ. The CDR3 has 17 residues. The variable domain in full, completed from reference TRBV7-8 and TRBJ2-1, reads GAGVSQSPRYKVAKRGQDVALRCDPISGHVSLFWYQQALGQGPEFLTYFQNEAQLDKSGLPSDRFFAERPEGSVSTLKIQRTQQEDSAVYLCASTLKLAGGPWNEQFFGPGTRLTVL.

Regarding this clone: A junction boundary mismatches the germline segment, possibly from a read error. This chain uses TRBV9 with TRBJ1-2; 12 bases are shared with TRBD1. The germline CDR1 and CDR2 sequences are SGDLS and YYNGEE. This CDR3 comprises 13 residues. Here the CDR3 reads CASTAGTGGGTSF. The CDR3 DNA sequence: TGTGCCAGCACGGCCGGGACAGGGGGCGGGACGTCCTTC.

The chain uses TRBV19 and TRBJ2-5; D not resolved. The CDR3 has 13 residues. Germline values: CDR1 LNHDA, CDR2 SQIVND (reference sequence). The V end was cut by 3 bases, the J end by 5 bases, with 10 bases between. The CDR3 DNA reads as TGTGCCAGTAGTATCCCGAGCTACGAGACCCAGTACTTC. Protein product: CASSIPSYETQYF.